The rows below give T cell receptor beta chains drawn from one sample of a study of T cells after yellow fever vaccination. TCRdb passed the 5' RACE reads through MiXCR, listing each CDR3 protein once. This sample has some 300,000 distinct CDR3 sequences, with roughly 4% found just once. The sequencing here drew on PBMCs, taken on the day of the yellow fever booster vaccination. The source of these receptors is a man aged 18 to 30 who received the YFV17D yellow fever vaccine. The CDR3 runs from the conserved cysteine through the conserved F or W. D genes are given only for firm matches. The size entry is marked missing in some rows and otherwise reads once, few, many or a size class.

D	V	J	size	CDR3	DNA
.	TRBV6-2/TRBV6-3	TRBJ2-7	many	CASRTLTGIYEQYF	TGTGCCAGCAGAACCCTAACAGGGATCTACGAGCAGTACTTC
.	TRBV7-2	TRBJ2-6	many	CASSPQGGAGANVLTF	TGTGCCAGCAGCCCTCAGGGGGGAGCTGGGGCCAACGTCCTGACTTTC
.	TRBV7-6	TRBJ2-1	.	CASSPSSGGRYEQFF	TGTGCCAGCAGCCCTTCATCGGGGGGCCGCTATGAGCAGTTCTTC
.	TRBV5-1	TRBJ1-1	few	CASSLGVIAEAFF	TGCGCCAGCAGCCTCGGAGTTATTGCTGAAGCTTTCTTT
.	TRBV10-3	TRBJ1-1	many	CAITQGGTNAARVEAFF	TGTGCCATCACCCAGGGTGGGACAAATGCCGCAAGGGTTGAAGCTTTCTTT
.	TRBV6-5	TRBJ2-1	many	CASSYSGSSYNEQFF	TGTGCCAGCAGTTACTCGGGAAGCTCCTACAATGAGCAGTTCTTC
.	TRBV10-2	TRBJ2-7	few	CASADSYEQYF	TGCGCCAGCGCTGACAGCTACGAGCAGTACTTC
.	TRBV9	TRBJ1-1	few	CASSVAGGRTEAFF	TGTGCCAGCAGCGTAGCCGGGGGGCGGACTGAAGCTTTCTTT
TRBD2	TRBV5-5	TRBJ2-3	.	CASSVPGLAGTPTDTQYF	TGTGCCAGCAGCGTTCCGGGACTAGCGGGGACACCCACAGATACGCAGTATTTT
TRBD2	TRBV12-3/TRBV12-4	TRBJ2-7	many	CASSTHGGSYEQYF	TGTGCCAGCAGCACTCACGGGGGGTCCTACGAGCAGTACTTC
.	TRBV5-6	TRBJ1-1	many	CASSVRPGNTEAFF	TGTGCCAGCAGTGTAAGACCAGGGAACACTGAAGCTTTCTTT
.	TRBV25-1	TRBJ2-7	few	CASSAQGQGHEQYF	TGTGCCAGCAGTGCTCAGGGGCAGGGTCACGAGCAGTACTTC
.	TRBV5-1	TRBJ2-1	few	CASSLMAGDNEQFF	TGCGCCAGCAGCTTAATGGCAGGGGACAATGAGCAGTTCTTC
TRBD2	TRBV4-3	TRBJ2-1	many	CASSQGLTSSNEQFF	TGCGCCAGCAGCCAAGGGTTGACTAGCTCCAATGAGCAGTTCTTC
.	TRBV12-3/TRBV12-4	TRBJ2-3	many	CASRPFGDRWTDTQYF	TGTGCCAGCCGACCATTTGGTGACAGGTGGACAGATACGCAGTATTTT
.	TRBV5-1	TRBJ2-5	many	CASSLVTGTLVAQYF	TGCGCCAGCAGCTTGGTTACAGGGACTCTCGTGGCCCAGTACTTC
.	TRBV5-1	TRBJ2-1	many	CASSLAYLGGGYNEQFF	TGCGCCAGCAGCTTGGCCTACCTGGGAGGTGGGTACAATGAGCAGTTCTTC
.	TRBV29-1	TRBJ2-3	few	CSVERGHADTQYF	TGCAGCGTTGAACGGGGCCATGCAGATACGCAGTATTTT
.	TRBV7-9	TRBJ1-1	many	CASRQGTGNTEAFF	TGTGCCAGCAGACAAGGGACGGGAAACACTGAAGCTTTCTTT
.	TRBV10-3	TRBJ2-5	many	CAISRDIGTQTQYF	TGTGCCATCAGCAGAGATATAGGAACTCAGACCCAGTACTTC
.	TRBV12-3/TRBV12-4	TRBJ1-1	few	CASSSSNTEAFF	TGTGCCAGCAGTAGCTCGAACACTGAAGCTTTCTTT
TRBD1	TRBV12-3/TRBV12-4	TRBJ2-1	few	CASSGSGQDYNEQFF	TGTGCCAGCAGTGGTTCGGGACAGGACTACAATGAGCAGTTCTTC
.	TRBV27	TRBJ1-5	many	CASSFQPGQPQHF	TGTGCCAGCAGTTTCCAACCGGGTCAGCCCCAGCATTTT
.	TRBV5-1	TRBJ2-3	many	CASSLASIADTQYF	TGCGCCAGCAGCTTGGCGTCGATCGCGGATACGCAGTATTTT
.	TRBV24-1	TRBJ2-2	few	CATSDGGSKNGELFF	TGTGCCACCAGTGATGGGGGAAGTAAGAACGGGGAGCTGTTTTTT
.	TRBV6-5	TRBJ2-2	many	CASRRGEAGELFF	TGTGCCAGCAGGAGGGGCGAAGCCGGGGAGCTGTTTTTT
TRBD2	TRBV15	TRBJ2-3	many	CATSSETSGGAFGTDTQYF	TGTGCCACCAGCAGTGAGACTAGCGGGGGGGCCTTTGGGACAGATACGCAGTATTTT
TRBD1	TRBV24-1	TRBJ1-5	few	CATSDPTGGNQPQHF	TGTGCCACCAGTGATCCTACAGGGGGTAATCAGCCCCAGCATTTT
.	TRBV7-9	TRBJ1-4	few	CASSSTGIEKLFF	TGTGCCAGCAGCTCCACGGGGATTGAAAAACTGTTTTTT
.	TRBV5-1	TRBJ2-5	.	CASSLGILEGQETQYF	TGCGCCAGCAGCTTGGGCATCCTGGAGGGCCAAGAGACCCAGTACTTC
.	TRBV12-3/TRBV12-4	TRBJ1-1	many	CASSFGGRTEAFF	TGTGCCAGCAGCTTCGGGGGGAGGACTGAAGCTTTCTTT